The T cell receptor (beta chain) under discussion was sequenced for a study of T-cell reconstitution after alpha-beta-depleted transplantation in children (dated by TCRdb to about 2016). Background on the whole study: Using TCR repertoire profiling, the study quantitatively followed how T-cell immune reconstitution unfolded in children after TCRalphabeta/CD19-depleted allogeneic hematopoietic cell transplantation.

The sample's treatment or condition, from its label and the paper: allogeneic hematopoietic cell transplantation with graft depleted of TCRalphabeta T cells and CD19 B cells. Transplant recipients were children who received TCRalphabeta/CD19-depleted allogeneic hematopoietic cell grafts. The CDR3 runs 13 residues from the cysteine to the phenylalanine. Of the read, only the CDR3 DNA is kept; its 39 bases are in frame from base 1. Trimming at the junction amounts to 0 bases on V and 6 bases on J, and the germline ends lie 9 bases apart. The germline V gene gives CDR1 as SGHDT and CDR2 as YYEEEE. Broader findings and caveats from the paper: In some patients, the high TCRbeta diversity seen at day 60 was put down to recipient T cells and intrathymic progenitors that had survived conditioning. About two months after transplant, the apparently early recovery of alphabetaT-cell counts reportedly depended on just several hundred clones that had expanded rapidly and came from non-depleted graft cells. Over the following months the frequencies of hyperexpanded clones went down, and after one year T-cell counts and TCRbeta diversity were mostly credited to newly produced T cells.

This clonotype was seen at least ten times. The antigen it binds to is not known. No base qualities exist here, and no much larger clone lies one base off it. Library preparation used PCR. Data came from an Illumina HiSeq 2500. TCR library preparation used molecular barcoding, with unique molecular identifiers applied to normalize quantification of the TCRbeta repertoire. TCRdb reprocessing: public reads trimmed at Q25 with fastp, clones called with MiXCR, in-frame beta chains kept. Entries that share a CDR3 protein sequence are merged under the most common genes and DNA. This sample holds fewer than 750,000 distinct CDR3 sequences; around 23% were observed only once. Roughly an eighth of the sample is taken by the ten largest.

The receptor's source is a boy younger than two who had a stem cell transplant for acute myeloid leukemia, so the T cells may come from the graft donor. The source was PBMCs, mostly from graft donor cells, collected 360 days after TCRalphabeta/CD19-depleted stem cell transplant. The chain is assembled from TRBV5-6 and TRBJ2-5; the D gene is perhaps TRBD1 or TRBD2, as each covers 5 bases. The nucleotide sequence is given as TGTGCCAGCAGCTTGGGAGGGGCCCAGACCCAGTACTTC. Its protein is CASSLGGAQTQYF.